This T cell receptor beta chain was identified during a study of chemoradiotherapy in HPV16-positive cancers (dated by TCRdb to between 2021 and 2022). Concerning the study at large: Candidate HPV-specific T-cell clones and common TCR motifs were defined by functional T-cell assays performed on cells from a couple of HPV16-positive patients. The candidate HPV-specific TCRs and motifs were then tracked in TCR repertoires from around 93 patients with HPV-related cancers. The study asked whether T-cell immunity against the HPV oncoproteins E6 and E7 changes during chemoradiotherapy and whether it affects survival. Points the paper makes about the study in general: The functional definition of HPV-specific T cells was derived from only a couple of HPV16-positive patients, and the survival association was reported for HPV16-positive patients. Among HPV16-positive patients, expansion of HPV-responsive T cells during chemoradiotherapy was associated with better recurrence-free survival. Expansion of candidate HPV-specific clones and E7-related TCR motifs was observed in the tumor microenvironment during treatment, whereas no such expansion was observed for non-HPV-specific T cells.

The CDR3 goes from the cysteine to the phenylalanine over 12 residues. Only the CDR3 DNA stays, 36 bases, in frame from base 1. Per the germline V gene, MNHEY is the CDR1 and SVGAGI is the CDR2. V is cut back by 10 bases and J by 7 bases, with 4 bases in the junction unmatched. Receptor libraries were prepared by the immunoSEQ multiplex PCR assay. The clones in this table, taken by TCRdb from immuneACCESS, are in-frame only. Not every clone is retained; where verified, under half of the shortfall comes from an unresolved V gene, and the cause of the rest is unknown. The table for this sample lists 9,500 to 15,000 clones; about 86% of them were counted only once. The top ten clonotypes cover 2.8% of the sample. Because repertoires were sampled repeatedly during chemoradiotherapy, clonal expansion in the tumor microenvironment could be followed. Details on this clone: Its antigen remains undetermined. No much larger clone is present one base from it, and per-base qualities are unavailable.

The receptor was derived from a human donor with HPV-associated anogenital cancer. This material consisted of blood, taken from a patient who underwent chemoradiotherapy. Recombination joined TRBV6-5 with TRBJ2-2; 9 bases in the middle match TRBD1. CDR3 protein: CATTGGIGELFF. The sequenced DNA is TGTGCCACAACAGGGGGCATCGGGGAGCTGTTTTTT.